These T cell receptor beta chains were read from a single sample in a study of cytomegalovirus exposure and HLA in healthy donors. TCRdb's table, derived via immunoSEQ multiplex PCR, lists solely in-frame clones and lacks some. The sample holds 150,000 to 190,000 clones; approximately 81% are singletons and the top ten take roughly 2.3%. The specimen was PBMCs. The origin of the receptors is a woman aged 18-30 years in good health and CMV-seronegative. CDR3s leave out the opening cysteine and the closing phenylalanine or tryptophan. Expanded clones get a size class; other rows say once, few or many, or leave the size out.

clone_size v_call cdr3_aa
. TRBV9 ASSVAPYAGGTYEQY
. TRBV9 ASSVELAGVGGTDTQY
. TRBV7-2 ASSLAWGPGNTIY
. TRBV4-1 ASSPEVATGSYNEQF
. TRBV18 ASSPWAATSNEQY
once TRBV18 ASSRSGKGETQY
. TRBV19 ASSRGQGVTGELF
. TRBV7-2 ASSLGVREAQPQH
. TRBV5-1 ASSYRGDFTDTQY
few TRBV7-9 ASSLEGVYGYT
. TRBV6-1 ASSDVTGNEKLF
. TRBV9 ASSVYGGAYNEQF
. TRBV4-3 ASSQGLANTGELF
. TRBV5-1 ASRIGSGVGEKLF
once TRBV7-2 ASSLVSGGGSYEQY
. TRBV6-5 ASRPGGAQETQY
. TRBV2 ASSEALQGANTIY
once TRBV28 ASPGQGFSYEQY
. TRBV5-1 ASSRGQGSSYNEQF
once TRBV7-6 ASSSGPMTSSYNEQF
. TRBV6-1 ASIDSSGADTQY
once TRBV4-1 ASSQPTSGRGYTQY
. TRBV28 ASSPLGAGTYEQY
. TRBV7-8 ASSLPRTGGRYGYT
. TRBV27 ASSSQGTEQY
. TRBV28 ASSSGWTGKDYEQY
. TRBV4-2 ASSQPGQGREQY
. TRBV10-3 ATTGGGNTDTQY
. TRBV28 ASSSGTETYEQY
. TRBV2 ASSEIDFRNQPQH
. TRBV18 ASSRQEEYGYT
. TRBV4-3 ASSQEGATDTQY
. TRBV15 ATSRQGWLETQY
. TRBV5-4 ASSQGHHTDTQY
. TRBV7-9 ASSLDLGSSPLH
. TRBV5-1 ASSGQGGPGELF
. TRBV6-1 ASSEGDSTSGELF
. TRBV27 AAGATEQY
. TRBV5-1 ASSRTSGRGGYEQY
. TRBV4-2 ASSQEGLEAF
. TRBV7-3 ASSFDRVSPLH
. TRBV18 ASSRQGQDQPQH
. TRBV6-6 ASSTGLAGGADTQY
. TRBV7-2 ASSLGGGRGYT
. TRBV7-6 ASSSRDRENTGELF
. TRBV30 AWSWAGRTLAVEQTQY
. TRBV5-6 ASSRTGESTYEQY
. TRBV2 ASQRLNNQPQH
. TRBV28 ASSAPGGSGNTIY
. TRBV30 AWSLLGGPTDTQY
. TRBV5-8 ASSLALRGFNSPLH
few TRBV6-5 ASSSGQGHTGELF
. TRBV28 ASSGTGKLGYT
. TRBV7-2 ASSRTGLNTGELF
once TRBV28 ASSWAGPSYGYT
. TRBV28 ASTSVGHLNTGELF
. TRBV29-1 SADRGAGEQY
. TRBV27 ASSSPSGRATNEQF
. TRBV4-1 ATAERAGDEQY
. TRBV4-3 ASSQFEGAWDTGELF